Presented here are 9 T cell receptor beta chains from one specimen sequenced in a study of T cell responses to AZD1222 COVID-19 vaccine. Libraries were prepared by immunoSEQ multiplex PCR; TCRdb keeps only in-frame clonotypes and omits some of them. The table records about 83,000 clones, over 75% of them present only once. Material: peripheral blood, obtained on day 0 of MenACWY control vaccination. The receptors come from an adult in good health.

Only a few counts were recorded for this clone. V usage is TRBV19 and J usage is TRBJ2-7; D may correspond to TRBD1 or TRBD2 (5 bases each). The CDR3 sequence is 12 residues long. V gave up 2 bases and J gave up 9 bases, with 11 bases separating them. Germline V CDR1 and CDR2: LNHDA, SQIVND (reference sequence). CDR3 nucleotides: TGTGCCAGTAGTATACCGGGACGGAGGCAGTACTTC. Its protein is CASSIPGRRQYF.

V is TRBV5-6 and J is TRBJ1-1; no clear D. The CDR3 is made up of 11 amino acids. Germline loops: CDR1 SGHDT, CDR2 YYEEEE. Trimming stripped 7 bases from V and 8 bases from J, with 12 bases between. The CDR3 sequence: CASQLEKEAFF. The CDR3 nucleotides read TGTGCCAGCCAGCTTGAAAAGGAAGCTTTCTTT.

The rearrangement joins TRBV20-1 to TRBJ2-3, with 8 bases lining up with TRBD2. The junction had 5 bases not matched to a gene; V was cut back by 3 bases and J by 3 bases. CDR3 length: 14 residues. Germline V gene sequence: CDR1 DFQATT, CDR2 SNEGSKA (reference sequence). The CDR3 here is CSASVGGETDTQYF. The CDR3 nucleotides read TGCAGTGCTAGTGTCGGGGGGGAGACAGATACGCAGTATTTT.

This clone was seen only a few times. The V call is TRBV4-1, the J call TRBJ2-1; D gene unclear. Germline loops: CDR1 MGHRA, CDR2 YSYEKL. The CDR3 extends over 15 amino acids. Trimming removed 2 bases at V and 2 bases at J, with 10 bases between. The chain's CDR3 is CASSQIELTYNEQFF. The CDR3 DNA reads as TGCGCCAGCAGCCAAATTGAGCTTACCTACAATGAGCAGTTCTTC.

The CDR3 DNA reads TGTGCCAGCAGCGAGGGTCACTTGCCTGAAGCTTTCTTT. It is translated as CASSEGHLPEAFF. The chain recombines TRBV7-9 with TRBJ1-1; D unresolved. CDR3 length: 13 residues. Per germline, CDR1 SEHNR and CDR2 FQNEAQ (reference sequence). Deletions cut 5 bases from V and 6 bases from J, with 13 bases between.

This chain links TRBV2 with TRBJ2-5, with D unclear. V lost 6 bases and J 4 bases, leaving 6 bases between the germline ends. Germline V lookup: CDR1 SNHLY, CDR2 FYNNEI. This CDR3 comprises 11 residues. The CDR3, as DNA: TGTGCCAGCAGGGGGTTAGAGACCCAGTACTTC. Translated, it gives CASRGLETQYF.

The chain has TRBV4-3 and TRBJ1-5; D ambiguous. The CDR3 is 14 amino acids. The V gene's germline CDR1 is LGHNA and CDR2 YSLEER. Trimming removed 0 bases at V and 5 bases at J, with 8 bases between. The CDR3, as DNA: TGCGCCAGCAGCCAAGACGGGCGGGATCAGCCCCAGCATTTT. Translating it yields CASSQDGRDQPQHF.

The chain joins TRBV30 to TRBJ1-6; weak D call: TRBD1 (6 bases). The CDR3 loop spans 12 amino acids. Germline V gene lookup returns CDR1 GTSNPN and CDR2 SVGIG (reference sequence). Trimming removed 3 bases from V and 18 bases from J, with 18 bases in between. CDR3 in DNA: TGTGCCTGGAGCTCAGGGGAGAGAACCCCCCACTTT. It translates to CAWSSGERTPHF.

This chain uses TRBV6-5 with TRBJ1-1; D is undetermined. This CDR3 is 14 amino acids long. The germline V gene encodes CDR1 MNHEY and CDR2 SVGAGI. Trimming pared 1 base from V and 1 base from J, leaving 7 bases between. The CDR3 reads CASSYLRENTEAFF. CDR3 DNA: TGTGCCAGCAGTTACTTACGGGAGAACACTGAAGCTTTCTTT.